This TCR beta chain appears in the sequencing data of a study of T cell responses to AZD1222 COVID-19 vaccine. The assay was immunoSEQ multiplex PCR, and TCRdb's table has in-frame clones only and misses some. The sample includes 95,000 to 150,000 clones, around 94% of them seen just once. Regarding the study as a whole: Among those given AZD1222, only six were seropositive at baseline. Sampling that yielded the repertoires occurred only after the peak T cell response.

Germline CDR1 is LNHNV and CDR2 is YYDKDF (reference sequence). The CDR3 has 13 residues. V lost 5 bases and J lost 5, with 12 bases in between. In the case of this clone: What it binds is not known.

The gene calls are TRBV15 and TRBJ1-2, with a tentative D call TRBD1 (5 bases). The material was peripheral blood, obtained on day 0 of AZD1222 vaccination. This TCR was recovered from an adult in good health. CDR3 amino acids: CATSPDSSYGYTF. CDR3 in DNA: TGTGCCACCAGCCCCGACAGCTCATATGGCTACACCTTC.